Presented here are 5 T cell receptor beta chains from one specimen sequenced in a study of blood T cells in healthy people across ages. Together with a sample-barcoded 5' primer, a J-beta primer mix was included in a second PCR lasting about 7 to 12 cycles. TCRdb fed the 5' RACE reads into MiXCR, producing one record per CDR3 protein. The repertoire holds some 1.5 million distinct CDR3 sequences, with under 55% as singletons. Sequenced material: blood. The source of these receptors is a young woman in good health.

In its sample, this clonotype was seen once. The chain links TRBV5-1 to TRBJ2-1, with D tentatively TRBD1 or TRBD2 (5 bases each). The CDR3 length is 15 residues. CDR1 is SGHRS, CDR2 YFSETQ, per germline. V lost 3 bases to trimming and J lost 7 bases, with 17 bases between them. The CDR3 sequence: CASSWRGTPLNEQFF. DNA of the CDR3: TGCGCCAGCAGCTGGCGAGGGACCCCTTTGAATGAGCAGTTCTTC.

The chain uses TRBV6-2 or TRBV6-3 and TRBJ2-5, with D tentatively TRBD2 (5 bases). CDR1 MNHEY and CDR2 SVGEGT come from the germline V gene. Between the trimmed V and J ends, which lost 7 bases and 11 bases, there was a span of 14 bases. This CDR3 has 11 amino acids. CDR3 bases: TGTGCCAGCACGGCAGGTAGGGAGCAGTACTTC. This sequence encodes CASTAGREQYF.

This clonotype has only a few counts. V gene TRBV7-9 combines with J gene TRBJ1-4; D is possibly TRBD1 (6 bases). V lost 5 bases and J lost 7, with 14 bases in between. This CDR3 region has 14 residues. Per the germline V gene, CDR1 is SEHNR and CDR2 is FQNEAQ (reference sequence). The CDR3 region is CASSPTGQAEKLFF. CDR3 bases: TGTGCCAGCAGCCCCACAGGGCAGGCTGAAAAACTGTTTTTT.

The chain employs TRBV20-1 and TRBJ2-2; TRBD2 is a possible D gene (6 bases). Germline loops: CDR1 DFQATT, CDR2 SNEGSKA (reference sequence). V was cut by 0 bases and J by 7 bases, with 15 bases left in between. This CDR3 region has 15 residues. The CDR3, as DNA: TGCAGTGCTAGAGATTGGACCTACGGGGGCGGGGAGCTGTTTTTT. Its protein is CSARDWTYGGGELFF.

The chain links TRBV29-1 to TRBJ2-3; D unresolved. Germline lookup yields CDR1 SQVTM and CDR2 ANQGSEA. The CDR3 runs to 12 residues. Trimming pared 6 bases from V and 1 base from J, leaving 8 bases between. CDR3 bases: TGCAGCGTAGCCTCAGGCACAGATACGCAGTATTTT. As protein: CSVASGTDTQYF.